The clone carrying this T cell receptor (beta chain) has more than one count but fewer than ten. What it binds is not known. Germline-derived CDR1 and CDR2 are MNHEY and SVGAGI. With 6 bases removed from V and 6 bases from J, the gap between germline ends came to 16 bases. This CDR3 region has 14 residues. TCRdb analysed the RACE reads with MiXCR anew, one entry per CDR3 protein. The table records roughly 380,000 distinct CDR3 sequences, over 6% of them present only once. Noted time point: patch test 2, 6 weeks after DPC sensitization. This sample's treatment: therapeutic diphenylcyclopropenone sensitization with weekly scalp DPC. This record belongs to a study of human T cells and chemical hapten exposure. The study's findings and limits: Donor immune responses may differ from healthy people's, since all donors had alopecia.

J is TRBJ2-3 and V is TRBV6-5; D call uncertain. Sequencing was performed on whole blood, taken in connection with sensitization to the hapten diphenylcyclopropenone (DPC). This TCR derives from a woman aged 18-29 years with alopecia areata. Some clones in this sample may be carry-over from other donors' samples. CDR3 sequence: CASSSHRAEDTQYF. The CDR3 coding sequence is TGTGCCAGCAGCTCCCATCGGGCGGAGGATACGCAGTATTTT.